Listed below are T cell receptor beta chains from one sample, sequenced in a study of technical replicates of blood from a handful of donors. The data were produced by immunoSEQ multiplex PCR, yet TCRdb's version contains in-frame clones alone and is incomplete. The table records about 82,000 clones, nearly 96% of them present only once. The material sequenced was T cells isolated from PBMCs. The receptors were sampled from a human donor in good health. CDR3s include the opening cysteine and the closing phenylalanine or tryptophan. The order of the fields is V gene, J gene, clone size, D gene, CDR3 DNA, CDR3 protein. The D gene is left open where the match is weak. The size of a clone is reported for some rows only, either as once, few or many, or as a class for expanded clones.

V: TRBV9; J: TRBJ2-3; size: NA; D: NA; DNA: TGTGCCAGCAGCGTAAAGCGAACAGATACGCAGTATTTT; CDR3: CASSVKRTDTQYF
V: TRBV7-2; J: TRBJ1-5; size: NA; D: NA; DNA: TGTGCCAGCAGCCCTTCCACAGGGATCAGGCAGCCCCAGCATTTT; CDR3: CASSPSTGIRQPQHF
V: TRBV28; J: TRBJ2-7; size: NA; D: TRBD2; DNA: TGTGCCAGCAGTCTAGGACTAGCGGGGACCTACGAGCAGTACTTC; CDR3: CASSLGLAGTYEQYF
V: TRBV15; J: TRBJ1-2; size: NA; D: NA; DNA: TGTGCCACCAGCAGATCCTCGTTTCCGGGGATGTATGGCTACACCTTC; CDR3: CATSRSSFPGMYGYTF
V: TRBV6-5; J: TRBJ1-5; size: NA; D: NA; DNA: TGTGCCAGCACCCCGGTTTACGGCGGAAATCAGCCCCAGCATTTT; CDR3: CASTPVYGGNQPQHF
V: TRBV10-3; J: TRBJ2-2; size: once; D: NA; DNA: TGTGCCATCAGTGCTGGTTCTAGAGACACCGGGGAGCTGTTTTTT; CDR3: CAISAGSRDTGELFF
V: TRBV18; J: TRBJ1-1; size: NA; D: NA; DNA: TGTGCCAGCTCCCCGGTACCGAGGGTTAACACTGAAGCTTTCTTT; CDR3: CASSPVPRVNTEAFF
V: TRBV4-2; J: TRBJ2-7; size: NA; D: TRBD2; DNA: TGTGCCAGCAGCCTGGGACTAGCTTCCTACGAGCAGTACTTC; CDR3: CASSLGLASYEQYF
V: TRBV7-8; J: TRBJ1-1; size: NA; D: NA; DNA: TGTGCCAGCAGCTTAGGTGTTAGGGGAGGGATGAACACTGAAGCTTTCTTT; CDR3: CASSLGVRGGMNTEAFF
V: TRBV28; J: TRBJ2-7; size: NA; D: NA; DNA: TGTGCCAGCAGTCCCAAGACATCTGCGGGGAGCTACGAGCAGTACTTC; CDR3: CASSPKTSAGSYEQYF
V: TRBV28; J: TRBJ1-5; size: once; D: NA; DNA: TGTGCCAGCAGTTTAGCAGTTAGCAATCAGCCCCAGCATTTT; CDR3: CASSLAVSNQPQHF
V: TRBV6-6; J: TRBJ1-1; size: once; D: NA; DNA: TGTGCCAGCAGTTACATTGAGACATTCCTGAACACTGAAGCTTTCTTT; CDR3: CASSYIETFLNTEAFF
V: TRBV6-5; J: TRBJ2-1; size: NA; D: TRBD2; DNA: TGTGCCAGCAGTTACGCTACTAGCGGGTACAATGAGCAGTTCTTC; CDR3: CASSYATSGYNEQFF
V: TRBV4-1; J: TRBJ1-2; size: NA; D: NA; DNA: TGCGCCAGCAGCCCTCCGAACAGGGAACGGACTAACTATGGCTACACCTTC; CDR3: CASSPPNRERTNYGYTF
V: TRBV5-4; J: TRBJ2-5; size: few; D: TRBD1; DNA: TGTGCCAGCACCCCCAAAGGGGGCGGGGAGACCCAGTACTTC; CDR3: CASTPKGGGETQYF
V: TRBV27; J: TRBJ1-2; size: NA; D: TRBD1; DNA: TGTGCCAGCAGTTACCGGGACAGTGGGACCTATGGCTACACCTTC; CDR3: CASSYRDSGTYGYTF
V: TRBV2; J: TRBJ1-4; size: NA; D: NA; DNA: TGTGCCAGCAGTGCAATCGCTAGACAGGCAGAAAAACTGTTTTTT; CDR3: CASSAIARQAEKLFF
V: TRBV25-1; J: TRBJ1-1; size: NA; D: NA; DNA: TGTGCCAGCAGTGAGTGGGGAGTTGGCACTGAAGCTTTCTTT; CDR3: CASSEWGVGTEAFF
V: TRBV4-2; J: TRBJ2-7; size: once; D: NA; DNA: TGTGCCAGCAGCCAAGGGACAGAAACCTACGAGCAGTACTTC; CDR3: CASSQGTETYEQYF
V: TRBV14; J: TRBJ2-7; size: once; D: NA; DNA: TGTGCCAGCAGCCAAGGTTTTCTAGCAGAAACAATGCTATATACCTACGAGCAGTACTTC; CDR3: CASSQGFLAETMLYTYEQYF
V: TRBV2; J: TRBJ2-2; size: NA; D: TRBD2; DNA: TGTGCCAGCAACAACGGGGGGGATACCGGGGAGCTGTTTTTT; CDR3: CASNNGGDTGELFF
V: TRBV7-9; J: TRBJ2-7; size: once; D: NA; DNA: TGTGCCAGCAGGCAGGGCCCCATTTACGAGCAGTACTTC; CDR3: CASRQGPIYEQYF
V: TRBV9; J: TRBJ2-1; size: NA; D: TRBD2; DNA: TGTGCCAGCAGCCCGATAGCGGGAGGCTCCTACAATGAGCAGTTCTTC; CDR3: CASSPIAGGSYNEQFF
V: TRBV11-2; J: TRBJ2-2; size: once; D: NA; DNA: TGTGCCAGCAGCCGCTTATCGGGGACCGGGGAGCTGTTTTTT; CDR3: CASSRLSGTGELFF
V: TRBV2; J: TRBJ2-5; size: once; D: NA; DNA: TGTGCCAGCAGTGGAATAGCAGAGACCCAGTACTTC; CDR3: CASSGIAETQYF
V: TRBV18; J: TRBJ2-7; size: NA; D: NA; DNA: TGTGCCAGCTCACCACCGTCCAGGTCCTACGAGCAGTACTTC; CDR3: CASSPPSRSYEQYF
V: TRBV5-6; J: TRBJ1-3; size: NA; D: TRBD1; DNA: TGTGCCAGCAGCGCGGACAGGGGAAAGTCTGGAAACACCATATATTTT; CDR3: CASSADRGKSGNTIYF
V: TRBV6-5; J: TRBJ2-5; size: NA; D: NA; DNA: TGTGCCAGCAGTTACACTGAAGAGACCCAGTACTTC; CDR3: CASSYTEETQYF
V: TRBV11-3; J: TRBJ2-5; size: NA; D: NA; DNA: TGTGCCAGCAGCTTAGGGGAAGGGGTCCTGTGGGAGACCCAGTACTTC; CDR3: CASSLGEGVLWETQYF
V: TRBV7-9; J: TRBJ2-1; size: NA; D: NA; DNA: TGTGCCAGCAGCTTAGTCTTCTATGAGCAGTTCTTC; CDR3: CASSLVFYEQFF
V: TRBV30; J: TRBJ2-7; size: NA; D: NA; DNA: TGTGCCTGGAGTCTCCGGCAGGGGAGACAGTACGAGCAGTACTTC; CDR3: CAWSLRQGRQYEQYF
V: TRBV5-6; J: TRBJ1-2; size: NA; D: NA; DNA: TGTGCCAGCAGCTTGGTTGACCGGGATGGCTATGGCTACACCTTC; CDR3: CASSLVDRDGYGYTF
V: TRBV2; J: TRBJ1-2; size: NA; D: NA; DNA: TGTGCCAGCAGTGAGGGGCAAGGTTATAACTATGGCTACACCTTC; CDR3: CASSEGQGYNYGYTF
V: TRBV4-3; J: TRBJ2-7; size: NA; D: TRBD1; DNA: TGCGCCAGCAGCCAAAATCCGGGACAGGGCAACGAGCAGTACTTC; CDR3: CASSQNPGQGNEQYF
V: TRBV11-2; J: TRBJ2-7; size: NA; D: TRBD2; DNA: TGTGCCAGCAGCCCTCCAAGGGGGGTAGCGGGAGGTAACTACGAGCAGTACTTC; CDR3: CASSPPRGVAGGNYEQYF
V: TRBV6-5; J: TRBJ2-1; size: NA; D: NA; DNA: TGTGCCAGCAGGGCTAGGAGGGCCAATGAGCAGTTCTTC; CDR3: CASRARRANEQFF
V: TRBV5-6; J: TRBJ2-5; size: NA; D: NA; DNA: TGTGCCAGCAGTCTCCAAGAGACCCAGTACTTC; CDR3: CASSLQETQYF
V: TRBV6-5; J: TRBJ1-2; size: once; D: TRBD1; DNA: TGTGCCAGCAGGCGGACAGGGAGTGGCTACACCTTC; CDR3: CASRRTGSGYTF
V: TRBV19; J: TRBJ2-1; size: NA; D: NA; DNA: TGTGCCAGTACCAAAGGGGACGGGGGGCGGAATGAGCAGTTCTTC; CDR3: CASTKGDGGRNEQFF
V: TRBV27; J: TRBJ1-5; size: NA; D: TRBD1; DNA: TGTGCCAGCAGTCACCAGGGGGCCCAGCCCCAGCATTTT; CDR3: CASSHQGAQPQHF
V: TRBV12-2; J: TRBJ1-3; size: once; D: NA; DNA: TGTGCAAGTCGCTTAGCCCGTTGGGAGAACTCTGGAAACACCATATATTTT; CDR3: CASRLARWENSGNTIYF
V: TRBV2; J: TRBJ2-5; size: once; D: TRBD1; DNA: TGTGCCAGCAGTAAACCGGGACAGGGTTTTGGGACCCAGTACTTC; CDR3: CASSKPGQGFGTQYF
V: TRBV30; J: TRBJ2-1; size: NA; D: TRBD2; DNA: TGTGCCGGAACTAGCGGGGCCTACAATGAGCAGTTCTTC; CDR3: CAGTSGAYNEQFF
V: TRBV5-6; J: TRBJ2-3; size: NA; D: TRBD2; DNA: TGTGCCAGCAGCTTGGCCCTCGCGGGAGGGTCCAACACAGATACGCAGTATTTT; CDR3: CASSLALAGGSNTDTQYF
V: TRBV29-1; J: TRBJ1-2; size: few; D: NA; DNA: TGCAGCGTTGATTTAACAGCCTCCTATGGCTACACCTTC; CDR3: CSVDLTASYGYTF
V: TRBV12-5; J: TRBJ1-2; size: NA; D: NA; DNA: TGTGCTAGTGCCCCGGGACACCTTAACTATGGCTACACCTTC; CDR3: CASAPGHLNYGYTF
V: TRBV5-1; J: TRBJ1-3; size: NA; D: TRBD1; DNA: TGCGCCAGCAGCTTGGCCCTACAGGGGACCTCTGGAAACACCATATATTTT; CDR3: CASSLALQGTSGNTIYF
V: TRBV7-8; J: TRBJ1-1; size: NA; D: NA; DNA: TGTGCCAGCAGCTTAGGGGCTTTAGGAACAACTGAAGCTTTCTTT; CDR3: CASSLGALGTTEAFF
V: TRBV11-2; J: TRBJ2-7; size: NA; D: NA; DNA: TGTGCCAGCAGCTCCTACTGGACTGAGACCTACGAGCAGTACTTC; CDR3: CASSSYWTETYEQYF
V: TRBV13; J: TRBJ2-7; size: NA; D: TRBD2; DNA: TGTGCCAGCAGCAGGGGACTAGCGGGAACCTACGAGCAGTACTTC; CDR3: CASSRGLAGTYEQYF
V: TRBV28; J: TRBJ1-2; size: once; D: TRBD1; DNA: TGTGCCAGCAGCCGGATGGACAGGCTATATGGCTACACCTTC; CDR3: CASSRMDRLYGYTF
V: TRBV6-5; J: TRBJ2-7; size: NA; D: TRBD2; DNA: TGTGCCAGCAGTTTGGGACTAGCGGGAGGAGAGCAGTACTTC; CDR3: CASSLGLAGGEQYF
V: TRBV6-4; J: TRBJ2-1; size: few; D: NA; DNA: TGTGCCAGCAGTGACTCTAGCGGCTCCTACAATGAGCAGTTCTTC; CDR3: CASSDSSGSYNEQFF
V: TRBV6-5; J: TRBJ1-4; size: once; D: NA; DNA: TGTGCCAGCAGTTACGTTTCGGGTCAGGGGCGCGAAAAACTGTTTTTT; CDR3: CASSYVSGQGREKLFF
V: TRBV6-5; J: TRBJ2-2; size: NA; D: TRBD1; DNA: TGTGCCAGCAGTTACAGGGGGCGCACCGGGGAGCTGTTTTTT; CDR3: CASSYRGRTGELFF
V: TRBV5-1; J: TRBJ2-7; size: NA; D: NA; DNA: TGCGCCAGCAATTTTCACAGCACCTACGAGCAGTACTTC; CDR3: CASNFHSTYEQYF
V: TRBV7-2; J: TRBJ1-1; size: NA; D: NA; DNA: TGTGCCAGCAGCTTAGGAGGAATTCTGAACACTGAAGCTTTCTTT; CDR3: CASSLGGILNTEAFF
V: TRBV9; J: TRBJ1-2; size: NA; D: TRBD1; DNA: TGTGCCAGCAGCGCCCCCCGGGACAGTCGGTCTAACTATGGCTACACCTTC; CDR3: CASSAPRDSRSNYGYTF
V: TRBV20-1; J: TRBJ2-5; size: NA; D: NA; DNA: TGCAGTGCCTGGACAGAAGAGACCCAGTACTTC; CDR3: CSAWTEETQYF